This entry lists 17 T cell receptor beta chains sequenced from one sample in a study of blood T cell repertoires in COVID-19. Assay used: immunoSEQ multiplex PCR; TCRdb lists only in-frame clones, some missing. The data hold roughly 20,000 clones, with approximately 86% observed a single time. Specimen: peripheral blood. The receptors here all came from a human donor in a cohort sampled during active COVID-19.

This chain uses TRBV11-2 with TRBJ2-5, with D tentatively TRBD1 (6 bases). CDR3 length: 15 amino acids. Trimming cost V 5 bases and J 5 bases, with 18 bases left between them. CDR1 is SGHAT and CDR2 is FQNNGV in the germline V gene. The DNA for the CDR3 is TGTGCCAGCAGCCCAGGGACATCGAGATGGGAGACCCAGTACTTC. It yields the protein CASSPGTSRWETQYF.

V is TRBV2 and J is TRBJ2-5; 7 bases are a match to TRBD1. J gave up 4 bases and V 6 bases, and 5 bases lay outside the gene matches. The CDR3 length is 13 residues. The germline V gene encodes CDR1 SNHLY and CDR2 FYNNEI. The CDR3, as DNA: TGTGCCAGCAGCGCGACAGGGTTAGAGACCCAGTACTTC. It yields the protein CASSATGLETQYF.

The V gene is TRBV27, the J gene TRBJ2-3; 8 bases are a match to TRBD2. The CDR3 has 15 residues. Germline CDR1 is MNHEY and CDR2 is SMNVEV (reference sequence). V was clipped by 4 bases and J by 3 bases; unmatched bases: 6. The CDR3 loop reads CASSSTGTRTDTQYF. CDR3 nucleotide sequence: TGTGCCAGCAGTTCCACCGGGACTAGGACAGATACGCAGTATTTT.

The chain links TRBV5-1 to TRBJ2-5; 7 bases align to TRBD1. V lost 4 bases to trimming and J lost 0 bases; unmatched junction nucleotides: 6. Germline assignment: CDR1 SGHRS and CDR2 YFSETQ. The CDR3 loop spans 15 amino acids. The CDR3 bases are TGCGCCAGCAGCCTGACAGGGTTTAACCAAGAGACCCAGTACTTC. This gives the protein CASSLTGFNQETQYF.

The chain carries TRBV28 and TRBJ2-2, with D possibly matching TRBD1 (5 bases). V lost 8 bases and J 4 bases, leaving 14 bases between the germline ends. CDR1 and CDR2 (germline): MDHEN, SYDVKM. This CDR3 comprises 14 residues. The CDR3 spells CASLVAGPTGELFF. The CDR3 region has the DNA TGTGCCAGCTTAGTGGCAGGGCCCACCGGGGAGCTGTTTTTT.

The rearrangement uses TRBV5-8 and TRBJ1-1; 8 bases agree with TRBD1. CDR1 is SGHTS, CDR2 YDEGEE, per germline. This CDR3 region has 17 residues. Germline trimming cut 5 bases from V and 0 bases from J; bases unmatched to any gene: 12. The CDR3 bases are TGTGCCAGCAGTTCCGGACAGGGAGGGTTCATGAACACTGAAGCTTTCTTT. It codes for CASSSGQGGFMNTEAFF.

This chain uses TRBV14 with TRBJ1-1, with D possibly being TRBD1 (6 bases). V was shortened by 5 bases and J by 5 bases, with 12 bases between the two germline ends. The CDR3 is made up of 13 amino acids. The germline gives CDR1 SGHDN, CDR2 FVKESK. CDR3 sequence (DNA): TGTGCCAGCAGCGCACAGGGAGGGACTGAAGCTTTCTTT. This encodes CASSAQGGTEAFF. The complete variable domain, with remaining parts taken from reference TRBV14 and TRBJ1-1, reads EAGVTQFPSHSVIEKGQTVTLRCDPISGHDNLYWYRRVMGKEIKFLLHFVKESKQDESGMPNNRFLAERTGGTYSTLKVQPAELEDSGVYFCASSAQGGTEAFFGQGTRLTVV.

The chain uses TRBV7-6 and TRBJ1-1; 7 bases agree with TRBD1. Losses at the gene ends were 5 bases for V and 0 bases for J; bases not matched to a gene: 6. The CDR3 loop spans 15 amino acids. Per the germline V gene, CDR1 is SGHVS and CDR2 is FNYEAQ. The CDR3 DNA reads TGTGCCAGCAGCCAAAGACAGGGAATGAACACTGAAGCTTTCTTT. It yields the protein CASSQRQGMNTEAFF.

The V call is TRBV18, the J call TRBJ2-2; D gene ambiguous. V was pared by 3 bases and J by 5 bases, with 10 bases between. The CDR3 runs 14 residues. Germline lookup yields CDR1 KGHSH and CDR2 LQKENI. CDR3: CASSPRIATGELFF. The CDR3, as DNA: TGTGCCAGCTCACCCCGAATTGCGACCGGGGAGCTGTTTTTT. Drawing the rest from reference TRBV18 and TRBJ2-2, the complete variable domain is NAGVMQNPRHLVRRRGQEARLRCSPMKGHSHVYWYRQLPEEGLKFMVYLQKENIIDESGMPKERFSAEFPKEGPSILRIQQVVRGDSAAYFCASSPRIATGELFFGEGSRLTVL.

This clone was recorded once. J is TRBJ2-7 and V is TRBV28; 9 bases line up with TRBD2. Trimming at V came to 8 bases and at J to 4 bases, leaving 18 bases not matched to a gene. Germline values: CDR1 MDHEN, CDR2 SYDVKM. The CDR3 covers 17 residues. CDR3 residues: CASVPGSSGKYSYEQYF. The CDR3 DNA is TGTGCCAGCGTACCGGGGTCTAGCGGGAAATATTCGTACGAGCAGTACTTC.

The J gene is TRBJ1-4, the V gene TRBV5-4, with TRBD1 identical over 10 bases. This CDR3 is built from 16 residues. Per the germline V gene, CDR1 is SGHNT and CDR2 is YYREEE (reference sequence). After removal of 0 bases from V and 5 bases from J, the junction contained 4 bases not matched to a gene. The CDR3 is CASSLAPGQGNEKLFF. Here the CDR3 DNA reads TGTGCCAGCAGCTTGGCGCCGGGACAGGGGAATGAAAAACTGTTTTTT. The entire variable domain, with the rest obtained from reference TRBV5-4 and TRBJ1-4, is as follows: ETGVTQSPTHLIKTRGQQVTLRCSSQSGHNTVSWYQQALGQGPQFIFQYYREEENGRGNFPPRFSGLQFPNYSSELNVNALELDDSALYLCASSLAPGQGNEKLFFGSGTQLSVL.

The chain employs TRBV19 and TRBJ2-7, with D possibly being TRBD1 (6 bases). The germline V gene has CDR1 LNHDA and CDR2 SQIVND (reference sequence). V was clipped by 1 base and J by 2 bases, with 12 bases between them. The CDR3 is made up of 15 amino acids. The CDR3: CASSIAQGLTYEQYF. The CDR3 nucleotides read TGTGCCAGTAGTATAGCGCAGGGGCTGACCTACGAGCAGTACTTC.

The rearrangement links TRBV5-1 to TRBJ1-1; D possibly corresponds to TRBD1 (5 bases). The length of the CDR3 is 16 residues. The ends were cut back, 4 bases at V and 1 base at J, with 17 bases in the middle. CDR1 is SGHRS, CDR2 YFSETQ, per germline. The CDR3 DNA reads TGCGCCAGCAGCACAGGTTTAGGTTCCCAGAACACTGAAGCTTTCTTT. It codes for CASSTGLGSQNTEAFF.

The chain has TRBV28 and TRBJ2-7; TRBD2 agrees at 11 bases. The germline V gene encodes CDR1 MDHEN and CDR2 SYDVKM. V gave up 4 bases and J gave up 2 bases; unmatched junction bases: 10. The CDR3 extends over 17 amino acids. The CDR3 nucleotides read TGTGCCAGCAGTTCAACCGGGACTAGCGGAGGAGCCTACGAGCAGTACTTC. Its translation is CASSSTGTSGGAYEQYF.

This chain uses TRBV5-1 with TRBJ2-1; 7 nucleotides align to TRBD1. Germline values: CDR1 SGHRS, CDR2 YFSETQ. The CDR3 extends over 15 amino acids. Unmatched junction bases numbered 9, after V lost 5 bases and J lost 4 bases. The CDR3 bases are TGCGCCAGCAGTCCAACAGGGGACCGTTACAATGAGCAGTTCTTC. It codes for CASSPTGDRYNEQFF.

The V and J genes are TRBV24-1 and TRBJ2-5; TRBD1 matches at 7 bases. This CDR3 has 16 residues. V shed 1 base and J 5 bases; nucleotides not matched to a gene: 9. Germline V gene lookup returns CDR1 KGHDR and CDR2 SFDVKD. The CDR3, as DNA: TGTGCCACCAGTGATTTCCTCAGGGGGATGCCTGAGACCCAGTACTTC. Protein: CATSDFLRGMPETQYF.

The table lists this clone with a few counts. V and J are TRBV2 and TRBJ1-5, with 8 bases identical to TRBD1. The CDR3 length is 14 residues. The V and J ends lost 3 bases and 7 bases, in that order; junction bases with no gene match: 5. Germline values: CDR1 SNHLY, CDR2 FYNNEI. This chain's CDR3 is CASSDPQGVQPQHF. The CDR3, as DNA: TGTGCCAGCAGTGACCCACAGGGGGTCCAGCCCCAGCATTTT.